The count of the clone carrying this T cell receptor beta chain is one. Its antigen is undetermined. CDR1 is LNHDA, CDR2 SQIVND, per germline (reference sequence). V gave up 1 base and J gave up 6 bases, with 7 bases separating them. This CDR3 spans 13 amino acids. The data derive from a study of T cells in localized non-small cell lung cancer. Points from the study as a whole: Increased T cell density in blood showed an association with longer overall survival. Appearing in adjacent lung were a median about 60 of the top 100 tumor clones. Uninvolved adjacent lung had the highest recorded T cell clonality, with tumor below it. Heterogeneity cannot be ruled out, as sequencing used one tumor region only.

Method: immunoSEQ multiplex PCR; TCRdb's copy keeps in-frame clones and lacks some. The sample carries approximately 3,300 clones, roughly a fifth recorded once. V and J are TRBV19 and TRBJ1-5; unclear D gene. The specimen comprised lung tumor tissue, sampled before any cancer treatment. The TCR originated in a woman aged 35 to 69 with stage III squamous cell lung carcinoma. CDR3 amino acids: CASSIVGSQPQHF. DNA of the CDR3: TGTGCCAGTAGTATAGTAGGGAGTCAGCCCCAGCATTTT.